This T cell receptor beta chain was sequenced in a study of T cell repertoires in cytomegalovirus infection. Study as a whole: Based on public TCR beta signatures, there were indications of CMV infection and of a matching HLA type.

This clonotype has more than one count but fewer than ten. As yet, its antigen is unknown. Study results and limitations: There were carriers of CMV plus the relevant HLA, and cumulative public TCR beta family frequency identified them. Clonotype analysis showed dominance of the ex vivo response by HLA-C-restricted CMV-specific TCR beta clonotypes.

TCRdb passed the reads through MiXCR, listing each CDR3 protein once. The data show some 700,000 distinct CDR3 sequences, with less than 40% seen just once and around 2.8% held by the top ten. The CDR3 sequence is 14 residues long. Germline loops: CDR1 LNHDA, CDR2 SQIVND (reference sequence). The V and J ends lost 10 bases and 0 bases respectively, with 13 bases between them. Source material: PBMCs. This receptor was obtained from a human donor in good health (CMV status not recorded). Some clones in this sample may be carry-over from other donors' samples. V usage is TRBV19 and J usage is TRBJ1-5; D uncertain. The CDR3 here is CATREGYSNQPQHF. CDR3 DNA: TGTGCCACCCGGGAGGGCTATAGCAATCAGCCCCAGCATTTT.